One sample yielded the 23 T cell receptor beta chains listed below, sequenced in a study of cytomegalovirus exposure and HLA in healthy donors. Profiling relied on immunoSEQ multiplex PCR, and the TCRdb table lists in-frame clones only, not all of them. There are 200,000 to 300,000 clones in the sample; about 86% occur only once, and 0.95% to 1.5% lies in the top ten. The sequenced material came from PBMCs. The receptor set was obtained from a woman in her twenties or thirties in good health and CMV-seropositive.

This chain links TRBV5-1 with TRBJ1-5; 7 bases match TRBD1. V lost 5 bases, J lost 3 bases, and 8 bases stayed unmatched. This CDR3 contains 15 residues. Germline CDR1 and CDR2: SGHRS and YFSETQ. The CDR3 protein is CASSPGTDNNQPQHF. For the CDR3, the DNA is TGCGCCAGCAGTCCCGGGACAGATAACAATCAGCCCCAGCATTTT. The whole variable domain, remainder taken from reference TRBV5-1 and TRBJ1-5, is KAGVTQTPRYLIKTRGQQVTLSCSPISGHRSVSWYQQTPGQGLQFLFEYFSETQRNKGNFPGRFSGRQFSNSRSEMNVSTLELGDSALYLCASSPGTDNNQPQHFGDGTRLSIL.

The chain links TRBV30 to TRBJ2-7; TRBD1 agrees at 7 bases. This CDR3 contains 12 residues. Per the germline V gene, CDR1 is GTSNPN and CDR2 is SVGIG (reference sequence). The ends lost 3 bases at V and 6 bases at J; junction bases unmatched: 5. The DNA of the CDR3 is TGTGCCTGGAGCGACCCAGGGGGCGAGCAGTACTTC. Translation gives CAWSDPGGEQYF.

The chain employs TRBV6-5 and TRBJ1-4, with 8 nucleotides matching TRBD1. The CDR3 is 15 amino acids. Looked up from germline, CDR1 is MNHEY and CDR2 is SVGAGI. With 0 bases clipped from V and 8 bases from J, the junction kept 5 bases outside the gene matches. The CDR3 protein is CASSYSQGAEEKLFF. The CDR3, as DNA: TGTGCCAGCAGTTACTCTCAGGGGGCGGAAGAAAAACTGTTTTTT.

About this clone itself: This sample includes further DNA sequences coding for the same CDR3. The CDR3 here is CASSPGTGNEKLFF. The CDR3 nucleotides are TGCGCCAGCAGCCCCGGGACAGGGAATGAAAAACTGTTTTTT. The chain has TRBV5-1 and TRBJ1-4; the match to TRBD1 covers 9 bases. Looked up from germline, CDR1 is SGHRS and CDR2 is YFSETQ. V shed 4 bases and J 5 bases; nucleotides not matched to a gene: 3. This CDR3 is built from 14 residues.

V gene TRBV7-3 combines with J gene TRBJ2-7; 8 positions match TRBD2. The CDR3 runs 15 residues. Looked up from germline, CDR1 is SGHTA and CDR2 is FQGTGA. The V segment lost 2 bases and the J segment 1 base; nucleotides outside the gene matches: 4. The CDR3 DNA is TGTGCCAGCAGCTTATATAGCGGGGTATCCTACGAGCAGTACTTC. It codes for CASSLYSGVSYEQYF. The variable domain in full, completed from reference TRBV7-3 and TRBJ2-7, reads GAGVSQTPSNKVTEKGKYVELRCDPISGHTALYWYRQSLGQGPEFLIYFQGTGAADDSGLPNDRFFAVRPEGSVSTLKIQRTERGDSAVYLCASSLYSGVSYEQYFGPGTRLTVT.

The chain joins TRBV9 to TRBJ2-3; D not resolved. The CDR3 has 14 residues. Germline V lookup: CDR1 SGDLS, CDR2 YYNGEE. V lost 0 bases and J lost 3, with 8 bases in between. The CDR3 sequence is CASSVASETDTQYF. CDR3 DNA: TGTGCCAGCAGCGTAGCTTCAGAAACAGATACGCAGTATTTT.

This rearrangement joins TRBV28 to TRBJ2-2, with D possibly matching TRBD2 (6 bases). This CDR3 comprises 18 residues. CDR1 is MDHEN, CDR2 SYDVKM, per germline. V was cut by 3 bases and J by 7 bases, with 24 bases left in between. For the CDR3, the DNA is TGTGCCAGCAGTTTCTCCGTCCAGGTGGACACTAGCAGCGGGGAGCTGTTTTTT. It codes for CASSFSVQVDTSSGELFF.

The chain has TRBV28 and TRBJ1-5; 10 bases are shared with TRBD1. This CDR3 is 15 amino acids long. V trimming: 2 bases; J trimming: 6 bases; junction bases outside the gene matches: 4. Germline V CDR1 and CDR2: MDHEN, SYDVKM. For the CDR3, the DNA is TGTGCCAGCAGTTTAACCGGGACAGGGGTTCAGCCCCAGCATTTT. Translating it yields CASSLTGTGVQPQHF. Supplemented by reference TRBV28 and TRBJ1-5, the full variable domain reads DVKVTQSSRYLVKRTGEKVFLECVQDMDHENMFWYRQDPGLGLRLIYFSYDVKMKEKGDIPEGYSVSREKKERFSLILESASTNQTSMYLCASSLTGTGVQPQHFGDGTRLSIL.

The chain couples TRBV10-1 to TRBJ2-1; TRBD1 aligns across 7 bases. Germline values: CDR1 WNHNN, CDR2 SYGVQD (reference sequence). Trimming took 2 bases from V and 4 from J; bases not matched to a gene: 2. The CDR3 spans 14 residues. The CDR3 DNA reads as TGCGCCAGCAGTGAGGGACAGGCTTACAATGAGCAGTTCTTC. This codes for CASSEGQAYNEQFF.

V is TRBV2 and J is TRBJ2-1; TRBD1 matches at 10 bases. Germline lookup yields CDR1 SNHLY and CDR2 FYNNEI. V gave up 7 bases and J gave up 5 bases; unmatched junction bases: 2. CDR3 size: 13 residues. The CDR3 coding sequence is TGTGCCAGCACTGGGACAGGGGACAATGAGCAGTTCTTC. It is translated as CASTGTGDNEQFF.

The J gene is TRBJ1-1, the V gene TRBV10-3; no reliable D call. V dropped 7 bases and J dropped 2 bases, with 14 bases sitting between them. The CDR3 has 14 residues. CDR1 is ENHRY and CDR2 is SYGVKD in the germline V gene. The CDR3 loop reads CAITSPGENTEAFF. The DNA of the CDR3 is TGTGCCATCACTTCCCCCGGGGAAAACACTGAAGCTTTCTTT.

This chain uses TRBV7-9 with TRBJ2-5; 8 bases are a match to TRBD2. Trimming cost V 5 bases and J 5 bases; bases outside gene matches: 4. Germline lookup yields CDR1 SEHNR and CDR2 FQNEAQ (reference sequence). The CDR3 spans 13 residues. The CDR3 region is CASSPTSVETQYF. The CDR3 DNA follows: TGTGCCAGCAGCCCGACTAGCGTGGAGACCCAGTACTTC.

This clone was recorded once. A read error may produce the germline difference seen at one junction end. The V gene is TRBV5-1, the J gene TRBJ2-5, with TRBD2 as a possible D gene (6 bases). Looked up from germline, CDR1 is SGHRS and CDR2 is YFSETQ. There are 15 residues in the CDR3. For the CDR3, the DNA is TGCGCCGGCAGCCCCGGTCCCGGAGGGCAAGAGACCCAGTACTTC. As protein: CAGSPGPGGQETQYF.

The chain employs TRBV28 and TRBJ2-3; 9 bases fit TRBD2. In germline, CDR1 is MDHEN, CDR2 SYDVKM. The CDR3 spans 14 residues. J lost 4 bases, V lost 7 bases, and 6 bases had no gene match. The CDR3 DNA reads TGTGCCAGCAACTTAGCGGGAGTATCAGATACGCAGTATTTT. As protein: CASNLAGVSDTQYF.

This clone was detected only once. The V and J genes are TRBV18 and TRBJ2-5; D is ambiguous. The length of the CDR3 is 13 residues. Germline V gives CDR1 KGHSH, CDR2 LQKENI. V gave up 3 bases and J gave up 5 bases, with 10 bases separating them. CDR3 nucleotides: TGTGCCAGCTCACCGCAGGTCACGGAGACCCAGTACTTC. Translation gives CASSPQVTETQYF.

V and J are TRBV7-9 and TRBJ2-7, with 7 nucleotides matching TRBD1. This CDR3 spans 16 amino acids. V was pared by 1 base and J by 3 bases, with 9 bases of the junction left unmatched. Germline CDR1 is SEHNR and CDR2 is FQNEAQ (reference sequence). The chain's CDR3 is CASSLDRTGEYYEQYF. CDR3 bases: TGTGCCAGCAGCTTAGACCGGACAGGTGAGTACTACGAGCAGTACTTC.

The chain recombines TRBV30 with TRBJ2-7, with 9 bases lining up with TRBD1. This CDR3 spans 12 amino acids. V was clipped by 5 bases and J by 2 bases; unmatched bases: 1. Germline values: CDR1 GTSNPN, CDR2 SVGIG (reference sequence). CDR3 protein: CAWGDRAYEQYF. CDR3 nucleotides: TGTGCCTGGGGGGACAGGGCCTACGAGCAGTACTTC.

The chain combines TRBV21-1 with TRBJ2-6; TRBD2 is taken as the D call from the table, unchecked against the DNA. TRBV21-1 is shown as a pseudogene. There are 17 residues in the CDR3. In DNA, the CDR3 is TGTGCCAGCAGCGGCTTGGGACTAGTTGCTGGGGCCAACGTCCTGACTTTC. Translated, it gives CASSGLGLVAGANVLTF.

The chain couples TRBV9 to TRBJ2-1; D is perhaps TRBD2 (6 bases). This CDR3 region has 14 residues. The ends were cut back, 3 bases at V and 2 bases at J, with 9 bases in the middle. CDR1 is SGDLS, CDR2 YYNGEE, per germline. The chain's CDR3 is CASSARTTYNEQFF. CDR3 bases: TGTGCCAGCAGCGCACGGACTACCTACAATGAGCAGTTCTTC.

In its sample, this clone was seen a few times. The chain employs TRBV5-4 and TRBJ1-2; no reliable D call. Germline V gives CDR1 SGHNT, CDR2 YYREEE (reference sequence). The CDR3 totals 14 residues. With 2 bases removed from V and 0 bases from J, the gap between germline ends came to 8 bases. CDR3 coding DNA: TGTGCCAGCAGCTTTATAGCCTCTAACTATGGCTACACCTTC. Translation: CASSFIASNYGYTF.

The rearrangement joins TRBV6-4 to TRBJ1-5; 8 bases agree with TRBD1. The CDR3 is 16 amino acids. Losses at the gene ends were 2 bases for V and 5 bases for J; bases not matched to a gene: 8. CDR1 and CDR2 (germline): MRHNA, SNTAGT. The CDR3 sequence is CASSDVTGDFDQPQHF. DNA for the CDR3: TGTGCCAGCAGTGACGTGACAGGGGACTTCGATCAGCCCCAGCATTTT.

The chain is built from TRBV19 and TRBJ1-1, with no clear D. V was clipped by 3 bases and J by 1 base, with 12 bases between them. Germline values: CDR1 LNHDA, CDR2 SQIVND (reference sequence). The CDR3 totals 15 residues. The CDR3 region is CASSIQQTPNTEAFF. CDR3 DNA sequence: TGTGCCAGTAGTATTCAACAGACCCCGAACACTGAAGCTTTCTTT.

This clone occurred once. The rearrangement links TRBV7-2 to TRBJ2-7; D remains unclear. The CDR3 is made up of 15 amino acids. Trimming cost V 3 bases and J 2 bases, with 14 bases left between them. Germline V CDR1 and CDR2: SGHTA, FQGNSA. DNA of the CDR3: TGTGCCAGCAGCTTCGCGACAACCCTACCCTACGAGCAGTACTTC. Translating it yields CASSFATTLPYEQYF.